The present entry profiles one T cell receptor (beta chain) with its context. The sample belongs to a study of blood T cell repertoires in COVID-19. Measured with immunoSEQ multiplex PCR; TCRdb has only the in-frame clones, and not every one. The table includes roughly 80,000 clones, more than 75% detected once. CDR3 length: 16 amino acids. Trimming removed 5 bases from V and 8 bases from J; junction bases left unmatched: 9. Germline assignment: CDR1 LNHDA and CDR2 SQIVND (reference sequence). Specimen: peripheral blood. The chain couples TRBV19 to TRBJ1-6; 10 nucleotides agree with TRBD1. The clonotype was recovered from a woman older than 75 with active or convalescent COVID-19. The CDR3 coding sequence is TGTGCCAGTAGTCCCAACGACAGGGGGCAATATTCACCCCTCCACTTT. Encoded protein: CASSPNDRGQYSPLHF.